This TCR beta chain comes out of a study of T cell responses to AZD1222 COVID-19 vaccine. The study's findings and limits: A mostly white British donor set with more females was recruited, and clonal diversity was possibly underestimated. It was only after the peak T cell response that any repertoires were sampled.

Whether given at about 4 or about 12 weeks, second doses were pooled. Comments on this clone: Its specificity is unknown.

CDR3 length: 12 residues. The ends lost 9 bases at V and 3 bases at J; junction bases unmatched: 4. Germline assignment: CDR1 SGHAT and CDR2 FQNNGV. Data came from immunoSEQ multiplex PCR; TCRdb stores just in-frame clones and leaves some out. The data contain about 45,000 clones, roughly 83% of them seen just once; the ten biggest clones take up over 15%. This material consisted of peripheral blood, taken 28 days after the second AZD1222 dose. This clonotype originated in an adult who received the AZD1222 COVID-19 vaccine. The chain has TRBV11-2 and TRBJ2-7; 8 bases fit TRBD1. This chain's CDR3 is CASGTGGYEQYF. CDR3 coding DNA: TGTGCCAGTGGAACAGGGGGCTACGAGCAGTACTTC.